This T cell receptor (beta chain) was documented in a study of post-analysis software for immune sequencing data. For the study at large: Courses of disease covered relapsing-remitting, secondary progressive and progressive-relapsing multiple sclerosis.

The study's findings and limits: Clustering by F measure revealed strong co-clustering among samples prepared together in one batch. In patients, about 5 TRBV segments were more frequent than in controls, with TRBV5-6, TRBV5-1 and TRBV20-1 among them. Comparison with controls showed significantly lower normalized Chao1 diversity in multiple sclerosis patients.

Unique molecular identifiers featured in each of the TCR beta cDNA libraries. Some 500,000 cDNA molecules were obtained per 1 to 10 million input T cells. TCRdb analysed the PCR reads with MiXCR anew, one entry per CDR3 protein. The top ten hold roughly 12% of the sample, which has some 450,000 distinct CDR3 sequences, over 35% seen once. V shed 6 bases and J shed 0 bases, with 8 bases lying between them. The CDR3 spans 13 residues. CDR1 and CDR2 from the germline V gene are MNHNS and SASEGT. This clonotype was picked up a small number of times. Its antigen is not identified. The TCR comes from a girl aged 10 to 17 with multiple sclerosis. This sequence joins TRBV6-1 and TRBJ1-2; D is unclear. The source material was blood. As DNA, the CDR3 is TGTGCCAGCAGGGACGATGCTAACTATGGCTACACCTTC. This gives the protein CASRDDANYGYTF.